This T cell receptor beta chain was sequenced for a study of T cells after yellow fever vaccination. Study-level results: Within FACS-sorted repertoires, abundant clonotypes contaminating from the bulk population could be present. Though weaker, the secondary response peaked faster, on day 5 versus 15. Most primary-vaccination clones recurred post-booster (roughly 96% CD4, 85% to 90% CD8).

TCRdb redid the calling of the 5' RACE reads with MiXCR, one entry per CDR3 protein. This table has approximately 160,000 distinct CDR3 sequences, around 8.5% appearing once. As regards this clonotype: Antigen specificity is unknown.

Looked up from germline, CDR1 is MRHNA and CDR2 is SNTAGT. V shed 4 bases, J shed 4 bases, and the junction held 4 bases outside the gene matches. The CDR3 is 15 residues long. This TCR was sampled from a man aged 18 to 29 who received the YFV17D yellow fever vaccine. The genes are TRBV6-4 and TRBJ2-5, with 12 bases identical to TRBD1. Sequences were derived from CD8+ T cells sorted from PBMCs, sampled 45 days after the yellow fever booster vaccination. The CDR3 DNA sequence: TGTGCCAGCAGTGCCGGGACAGGGGGCGCAGAGACCCAGTACTTC. Protein product: CASSAGTGGAETQYF.